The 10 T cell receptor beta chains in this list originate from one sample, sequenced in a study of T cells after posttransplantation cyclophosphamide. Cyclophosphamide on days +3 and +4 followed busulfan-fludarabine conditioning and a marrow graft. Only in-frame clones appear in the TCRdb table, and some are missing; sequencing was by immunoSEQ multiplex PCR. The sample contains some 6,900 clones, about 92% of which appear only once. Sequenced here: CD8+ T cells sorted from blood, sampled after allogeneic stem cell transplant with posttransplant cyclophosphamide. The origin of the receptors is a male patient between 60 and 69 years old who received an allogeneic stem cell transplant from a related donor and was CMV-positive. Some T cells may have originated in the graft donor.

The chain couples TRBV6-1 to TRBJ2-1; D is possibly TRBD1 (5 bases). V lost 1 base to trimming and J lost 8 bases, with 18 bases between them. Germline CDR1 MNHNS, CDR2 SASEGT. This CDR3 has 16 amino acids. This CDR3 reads CASSEGWGMFGDEQFF. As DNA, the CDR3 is TGTGCCAGCAGTGAAGGGTGGGGCATGTTTGGGGATGAGCAGTTCTTC.

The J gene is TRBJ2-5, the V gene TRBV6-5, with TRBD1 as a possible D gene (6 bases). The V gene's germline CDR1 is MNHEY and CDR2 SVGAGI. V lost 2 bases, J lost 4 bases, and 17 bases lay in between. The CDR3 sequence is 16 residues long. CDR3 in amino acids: CASSYTETGLGETQYF. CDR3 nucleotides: TGTGCCAGCAGTTACACCGAGACAGGTTTAGGAGAGACCCAGTACTTC.

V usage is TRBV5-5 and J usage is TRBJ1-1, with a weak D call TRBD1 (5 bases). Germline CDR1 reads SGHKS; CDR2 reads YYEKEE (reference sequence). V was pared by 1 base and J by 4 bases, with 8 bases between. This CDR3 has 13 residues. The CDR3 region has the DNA TGTGCCAGCAGCTTGCAGGGTGCCACTGAAGCTTTCTTT. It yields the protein CASSLQGATEAFF.

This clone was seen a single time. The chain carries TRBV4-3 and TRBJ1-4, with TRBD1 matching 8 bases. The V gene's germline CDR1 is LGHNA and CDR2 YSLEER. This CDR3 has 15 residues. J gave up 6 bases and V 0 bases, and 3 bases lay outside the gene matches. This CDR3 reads CASSQDRTGYEKLFF. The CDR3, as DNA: TGCGCCAGCAGCCAAGATCGGACAGGGTATGAAAAACTGTTTTTT.

CDR3 protein: CASSVYDPLPGGYTF. The CDR3 coding sequence is TGTGCCAGCAGCGTCTACGATCCTCTTCCGGGGGGCTACACCTTC. The V and J genes are TRBV2 and TRBJ1-2; D ambiguous. The CDR3 loop spans 15 amino acids. Trimming removed 6 bases at V and 8 bases at J, with 22 bases between. Germline CDR1 reads SNHLY; CDR2 reads FYNNEI.

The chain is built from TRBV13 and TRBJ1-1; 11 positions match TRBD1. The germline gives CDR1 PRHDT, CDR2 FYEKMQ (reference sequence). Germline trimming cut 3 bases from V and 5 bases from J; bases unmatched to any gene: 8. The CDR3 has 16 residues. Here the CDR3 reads CASSLGTGGGQTEAFF. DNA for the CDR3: TGTGCCAGCAGCTTGGGGACAGGGGGAGGTCAGACTGAAGCTTTCTTT. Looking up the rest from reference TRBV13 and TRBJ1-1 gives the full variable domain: AAGVIQSPRHLIKEKRETATLKCYPIPRHDTVYWYQQGPGQDPQFLISFYEKMQSDKGSIPDRFSAQQFSDYHSELNMSSLELGDSALYFCASSLGTGGGQTEAFFGQGTRLTVV.

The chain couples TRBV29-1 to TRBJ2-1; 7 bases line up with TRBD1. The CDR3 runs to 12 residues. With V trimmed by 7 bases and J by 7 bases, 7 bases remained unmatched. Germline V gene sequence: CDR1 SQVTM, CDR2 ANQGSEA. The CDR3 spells CSATGALNEQFF. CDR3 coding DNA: TGCAGCGCTACAGGGGCACTGAATGAGCAGTTCTTC.

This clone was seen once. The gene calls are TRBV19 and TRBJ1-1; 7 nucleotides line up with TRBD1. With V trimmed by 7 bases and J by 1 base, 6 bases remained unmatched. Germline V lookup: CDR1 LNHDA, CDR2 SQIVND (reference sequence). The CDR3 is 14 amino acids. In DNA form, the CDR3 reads TGTGCCAGTACCCCAGGGGGGTGGAACACTGAAGCTTTCTTT. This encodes CASTPGGWNTEAFF.

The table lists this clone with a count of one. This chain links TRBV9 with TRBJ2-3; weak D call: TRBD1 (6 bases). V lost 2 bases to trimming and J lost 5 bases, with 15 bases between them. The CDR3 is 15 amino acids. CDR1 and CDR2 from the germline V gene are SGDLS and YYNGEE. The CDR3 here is CASSVLNRVRDTQYF. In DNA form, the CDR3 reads TGTGCCAGCAGCGTGCTGAACAGGGTGCGAGATACGCAGTATTTT.

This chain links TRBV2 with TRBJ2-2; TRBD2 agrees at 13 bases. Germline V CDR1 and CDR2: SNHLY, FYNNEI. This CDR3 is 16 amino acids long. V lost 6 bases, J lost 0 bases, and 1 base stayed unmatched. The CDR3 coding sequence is TGTGCCAGCAGCGGACTAGCGGGGGCGAACACCGGGGAGCTGTTTTTT. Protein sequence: CASSGLAGANTGELFF.